The clone carrying this TCR beta chain was seen at least ten times. This entry comes from a study of molecular identifiers for immune sequencing clone quantification. Each CDR3 protein gets one entry after TCRdb re-called the PCR reads with MiXCR. The sample carries about 40,000 distinct CDR3 sequences, about 24% recorded once. The sorting of naive CD8 T cells used the CD8+CD4-CCR7+CD45RA+ phenotype. CDR3 size: 13 residues. The V end was cut by 5 bases, the J end by 3 bases, with 8 bases between. Germline V gene lookup returns CDR1 MNHEY and CDR2 SMNVEV (reference sequence). The rearrangement links TRBV27 to TRBJ1-5, with D maybe TRBD1 (6 bases). This sequence originates from a human donor in good health. Some libraries in this study had Jurkat cell RNA spiked in. Sample: naive CD8+ T cells from blood, with Jurkat cell RNA spiked in. Sample subset: FACS-sorted CD8+CD4-CCR7+CD45RA+ naive T cells. DNA for the CDR3: TGTGCCAGCAGTACAGGGACCAATCAGCCCCAGCATTTT. Encoded protein: CASSTGTNQPQHF.